This T cell receptor beta chain was found in a study of glioma-infiltrating T cells. Findings of the study overall: Tissue and blood shared very few CDR3 sequences. Tissue-blood divergence was below expectation in non-neoplastic patients, above in gliomas.

This clonotype was counted between two and nine times. Its antigen is undetermined. Using RNA template, CDR3s of TCR alpha and beta were amplified with iRepertoire arm-PCR. Each CDR3 protein gets one entry after TCRdb re-called the multiplex PCR reads with MiXCR. The repertoire holds under 150,000 distinct CDR3 sequences, with approximately 24% as singletons. The CDR3 is 16 amino acids. Germline assignment: CDR1 SGHAT and CDR2 FQDESV (reference sequence). The ends were cut back, 3 bases at V and 4 bases at J, with 16 bases in the middle. This clonotype originated in a human donor with low-grade glioma or glioblastoma, undergoing nonglioma brain surgery, or in good health (not recorded which). Source material: glioma tissue, nonneoplastic brain tissue, or PBMCs (not recorded which). The chain recombines TRBV11-1 with TRBJ2-4, with a possible D match to TRBD1 (6 bases). CDR3 protein: CASSFRNTGTKNIQYF. The CDR3 region has the DNA TGTGCCAGCAGCTTTCGGAATACAGGGACGAAAAACATTCAGTACTTC.